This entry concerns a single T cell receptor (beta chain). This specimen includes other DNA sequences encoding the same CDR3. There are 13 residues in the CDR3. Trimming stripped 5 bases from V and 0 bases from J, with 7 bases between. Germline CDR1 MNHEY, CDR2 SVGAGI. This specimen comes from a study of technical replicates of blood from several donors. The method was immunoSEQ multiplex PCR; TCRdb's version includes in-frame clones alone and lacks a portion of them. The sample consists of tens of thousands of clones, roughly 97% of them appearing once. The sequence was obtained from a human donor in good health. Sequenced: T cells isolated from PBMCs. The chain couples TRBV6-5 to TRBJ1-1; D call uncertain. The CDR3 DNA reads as TGTGCCAGCAGTCCGGGATTGAACACTGAAGCTTTCTTT. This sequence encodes CASSPGLNTEAFF.